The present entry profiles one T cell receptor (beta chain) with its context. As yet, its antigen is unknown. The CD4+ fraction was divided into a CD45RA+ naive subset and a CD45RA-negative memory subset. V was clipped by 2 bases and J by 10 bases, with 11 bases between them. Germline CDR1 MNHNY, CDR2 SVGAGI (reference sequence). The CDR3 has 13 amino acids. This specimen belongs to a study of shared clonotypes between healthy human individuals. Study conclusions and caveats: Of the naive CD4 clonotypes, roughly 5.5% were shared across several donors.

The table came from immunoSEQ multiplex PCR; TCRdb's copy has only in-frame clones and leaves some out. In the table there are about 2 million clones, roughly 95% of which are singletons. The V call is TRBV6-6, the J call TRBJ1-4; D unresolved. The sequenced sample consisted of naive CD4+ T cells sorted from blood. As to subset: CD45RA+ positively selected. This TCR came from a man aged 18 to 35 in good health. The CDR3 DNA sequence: TGTGCCAGCAGTTACCGAGATGACGGAAAACTGTTTTTT. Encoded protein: CASSYRDDGKLFF.